These T cell receptor beta chains were read from a single sample in a study of blood T cell repertoires in COVID-19. Method: immunoSEQ multiplex PCR; TCRdb's copy keeps in-frame clones and lacks some. The sample holds about 270,000 clones, more than 70% seen once. Sequenced input: peripheral blood. Every receptor here comes from a woman between 18 and 29 years old with acute or convalescent COVID-19. CDR3s include the opening cysteine and the closing phenylalanine or tryptophan. A D gene is named only where the DNA matches it firmly. Size tells how often a clone was seen (once, few, many) or the class of an expanded clone, and some rows leave it out.

>TRBJ2-3|TRBV7-9|NA|TRBD2
CASSFWGGDTQYF
TGTGCCAGCAGCTTCTGGGGAGGGGATACGCAGTATTTT
>TRBJ1-6|TRBV28|NA|NA
CASSYRVLLNSPLHF
TGTGCCAGCAGTTACCGGGTCCTCCTCAATTCACCCCTCCACTTT
>TRBJ2-1|TRBV10-1|NA|TRBD2
CASSKGLAGDNEQFF
TGCGCCAGCAGTAAGGGACTAGCGGGAGACAATGAGCAGTTCTTC
>TRBJ2-1|TRBV18|few|TRBD2
CASSPTRVSGSHEQFF
TGTGCCAGCTCACCCACGCGGGTTAGCGGGAGTCATGAGCAGTTCTTC
>TRBJ2-7|TRBV24-1|NA|NA
CATSDFNKREQYF
TGTGCCACCAGTGATTTTAACAAACGCGAGCAGTACTTC
>TRBJ1-2|TRBV15|NA|NA
CATSTQGYGYTF
TGTGCCACCAGCACCCAGGGGTATGGCTACACCTTC
>TRBJ2-1|TRBV13|NA|TRBD1
CASSLQVGDRYNEQFF
TGTGCCAGCAGCTTACAGGTGGGGGACAGGTACAATGAGCAGTTCTTC
>TRBJ2-3|TRBV6-4|NA|TRBD1
CASSPSSGTGGMDTQYF
TGTGCCAGCAGCCCCAGCTCCGGGACAGGGGGTATGGATACGCAGTATTTT
>TRBJ2-1|TRBV11-2|NA|TRBD2
CASSSTSGRAGVQFF
TGTGCCAGCAGCTCGACTAGCGGGAGGGCCGGGGTGCAGTTCTTC
>TRBJ2-7|TRBV6-5|NA|TRBD1
CASSYSGQGYEQYF
TGTGCCAGCAGTTACTCGGGACAGGGATACGAGCAGTACTTC